This TCR beta chain stems from a study of T cell changes during pregnancy in multiple sclerosis. Assay used: immunoSEQ multiplex PCR; TCRdb lists only in-frame clones, some missing. The data hold tens of thousands of clones, with around 94% observed a single time. The V gene lost 2 bases and the J gene lost 2 bases, with 10 bases spanning the gap. The CDR3 totals 15 residues. CDR1 is MNHEY, CDR2 SVGAGI, per germline. The TCR sequence derives from a female donor with multiple sclerosis, enrolled in a pregnancy study. The source was peripheral blood, collected after pregnancy. This chain connects TRBV6-5 to TRBJ1-3, with a tentative D call TRBD1 (5 bases). The CDR3 spells CASSYAGETGNTIYF. CDR3 nucleotide sequence: TGTGCCAGCAGTTACGCGGGGGAGACTGGAAACACCATATATTTT.